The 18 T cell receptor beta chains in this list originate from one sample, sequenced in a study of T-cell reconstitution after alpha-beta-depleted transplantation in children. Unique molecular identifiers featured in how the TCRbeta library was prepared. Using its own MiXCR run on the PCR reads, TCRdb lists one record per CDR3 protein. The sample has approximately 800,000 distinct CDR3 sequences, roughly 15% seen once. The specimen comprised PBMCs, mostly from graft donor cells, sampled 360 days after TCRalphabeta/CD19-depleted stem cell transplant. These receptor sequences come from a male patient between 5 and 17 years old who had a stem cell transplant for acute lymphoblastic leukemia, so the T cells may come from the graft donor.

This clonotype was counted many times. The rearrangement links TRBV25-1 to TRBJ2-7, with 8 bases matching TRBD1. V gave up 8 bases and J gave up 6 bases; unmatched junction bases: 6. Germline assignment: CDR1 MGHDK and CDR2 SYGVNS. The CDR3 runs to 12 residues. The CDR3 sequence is CASGPTGAEQYF. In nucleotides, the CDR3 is TGTGCCAGCGGCCCGACAGGGGCCGAGCAGTACTTC.

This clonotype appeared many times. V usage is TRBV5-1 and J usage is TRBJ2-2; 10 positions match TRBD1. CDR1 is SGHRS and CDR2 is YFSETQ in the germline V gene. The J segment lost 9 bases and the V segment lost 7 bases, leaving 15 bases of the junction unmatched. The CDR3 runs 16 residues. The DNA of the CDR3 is TGCGCCAGCGCCGACCGGGACAGGGGAGGAGTGTGGGAGCTGTTTTTT. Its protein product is CASADRDRGGVWELFF.

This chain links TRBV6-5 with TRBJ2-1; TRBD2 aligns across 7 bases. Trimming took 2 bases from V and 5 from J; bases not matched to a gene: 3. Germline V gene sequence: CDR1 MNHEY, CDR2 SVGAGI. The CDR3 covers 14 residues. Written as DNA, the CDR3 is TGTGCCAGCAGTTACGGGAGGGTCAACAATGAGCAGTTCTTC. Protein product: CASSYGRVNNEQFF.

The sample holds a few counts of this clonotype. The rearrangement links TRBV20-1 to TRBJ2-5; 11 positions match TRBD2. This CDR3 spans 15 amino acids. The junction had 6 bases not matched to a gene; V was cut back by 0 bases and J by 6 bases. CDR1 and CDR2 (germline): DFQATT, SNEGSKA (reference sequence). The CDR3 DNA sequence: TGCAGTGCTAGAGATCTAACTAGCGGGAGAAAGACCCAGTACTTC. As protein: CSARDLTSGRKTQYF.

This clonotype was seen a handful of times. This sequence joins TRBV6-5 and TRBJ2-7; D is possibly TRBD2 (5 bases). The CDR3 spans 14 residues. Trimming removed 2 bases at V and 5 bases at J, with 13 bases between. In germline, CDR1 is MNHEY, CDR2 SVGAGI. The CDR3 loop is CASSYPGLRDEQYF. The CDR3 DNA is TGTGCCAGCAGTTACCCAGGCTTGAGGGACGAGCAGTACTTC.

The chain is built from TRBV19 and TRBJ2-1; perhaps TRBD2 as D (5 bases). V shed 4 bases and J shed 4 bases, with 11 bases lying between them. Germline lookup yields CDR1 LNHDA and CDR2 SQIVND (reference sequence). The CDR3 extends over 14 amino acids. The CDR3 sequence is CASSSQRKYNEQFF. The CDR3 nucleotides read TGTGCCAGTAGTAGCCAGCGGAAATACAATGAGCAGTTCTTC.

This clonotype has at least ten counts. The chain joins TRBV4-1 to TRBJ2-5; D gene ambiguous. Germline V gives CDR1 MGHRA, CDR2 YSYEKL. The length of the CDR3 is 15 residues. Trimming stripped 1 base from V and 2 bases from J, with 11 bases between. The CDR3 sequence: CASSQAVRLQETQYF. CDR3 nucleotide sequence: TGCGCCAGCAGCCAAGCAGTCCGTTTACAAGAGACCCAGTACTTC.

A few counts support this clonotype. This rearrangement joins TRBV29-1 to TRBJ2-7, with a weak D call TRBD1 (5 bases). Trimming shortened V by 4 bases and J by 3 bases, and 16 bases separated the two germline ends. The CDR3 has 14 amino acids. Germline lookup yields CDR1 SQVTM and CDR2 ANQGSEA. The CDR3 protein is CSVVSPGWGYEQYF. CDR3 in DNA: TGCAGCGTTGTGAGTCCAGGGTGGGGCTACGAGCAGTACTTC.

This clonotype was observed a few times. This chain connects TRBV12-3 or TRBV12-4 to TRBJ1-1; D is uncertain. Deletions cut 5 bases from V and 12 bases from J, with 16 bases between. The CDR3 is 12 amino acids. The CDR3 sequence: CASSHPPSLTFF. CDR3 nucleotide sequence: TGTGCCAGCAGTCACCCGCCCTCGTTAACTTTCTTT.

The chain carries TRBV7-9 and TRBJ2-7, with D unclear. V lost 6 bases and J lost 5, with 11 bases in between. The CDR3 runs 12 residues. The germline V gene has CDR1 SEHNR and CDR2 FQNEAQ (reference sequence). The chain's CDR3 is CASSYNGHEQYF. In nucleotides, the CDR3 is TGTGCCAGCAGTTATAACGGCCACGAGCAGTACTTC.

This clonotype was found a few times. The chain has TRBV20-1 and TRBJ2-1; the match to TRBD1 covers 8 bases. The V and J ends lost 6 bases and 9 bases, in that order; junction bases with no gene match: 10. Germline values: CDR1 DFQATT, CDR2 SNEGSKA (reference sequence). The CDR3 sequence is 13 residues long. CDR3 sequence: CSARPDRASEQFF. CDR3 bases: TGCAGTGCCCGCCCGGACAGGGCGAGTGAGCAGTTCTTC.

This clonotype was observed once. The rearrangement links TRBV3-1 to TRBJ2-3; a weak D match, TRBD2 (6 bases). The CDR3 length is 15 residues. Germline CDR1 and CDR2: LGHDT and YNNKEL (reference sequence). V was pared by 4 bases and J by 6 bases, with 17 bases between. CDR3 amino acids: CASSPLPGVGDTQYF. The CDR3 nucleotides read TGTGCCAGCAGCCCCCTTCCGGGGGTGGGCGATACGCAGTATTTT.

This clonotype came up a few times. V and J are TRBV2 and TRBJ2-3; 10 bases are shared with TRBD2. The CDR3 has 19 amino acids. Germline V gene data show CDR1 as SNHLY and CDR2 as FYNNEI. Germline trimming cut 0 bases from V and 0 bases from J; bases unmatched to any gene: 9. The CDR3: CASSEALAGAQRSTDTQYF. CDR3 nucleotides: TGTGCCAGCAGTGAAGCGCTAGCGGGAGCCCAAAGAAGCACAGATACGCAGTATTTT. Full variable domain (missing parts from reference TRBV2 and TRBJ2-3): EPEVTQTPSHQVTQMGQEVILRCVPISNHLYFYWYRQILGQKVEFLVSFYNNEISEKSEIFDDQFSVERPDGSNFTLKIRSTKLEDSAMYFCASSEALAGAQRSTDTQYFGPGTRLTVL.

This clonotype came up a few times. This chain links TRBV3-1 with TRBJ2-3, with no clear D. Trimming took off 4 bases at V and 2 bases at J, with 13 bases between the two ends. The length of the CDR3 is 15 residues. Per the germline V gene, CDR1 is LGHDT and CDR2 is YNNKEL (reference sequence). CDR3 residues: CASSPGLLATDTQYF. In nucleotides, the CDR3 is TGTGCCAGCAGCCCGGGTCTCCTGGCCACAGATACGCAGTATTTT.

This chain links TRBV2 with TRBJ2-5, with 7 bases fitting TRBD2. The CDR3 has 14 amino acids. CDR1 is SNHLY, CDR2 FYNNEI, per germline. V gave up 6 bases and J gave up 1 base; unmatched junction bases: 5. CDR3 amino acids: CASRGGDLQETQYF. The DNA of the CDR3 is TGTGCCAGCAGGGGGGGGGACCTCCAAGAGACCCAGTACTTC.

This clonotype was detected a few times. The CDR3 reads CASSQEQTNTEAFF. CDR3 nucleotide sequence: TGCGCCAGCAGCCAAGAACAGACGAACACTGAAGCTTTCTTT. The genes are TRBV4-1 and TRBJ1-1; D is ambiguous. The germline V gene has CDR1 MGHRA and CDR2 YSYEKL. The CDR3 consists of 14 residues. Trimming left V 0 bases short and J 1 base short, with 6 bases between.

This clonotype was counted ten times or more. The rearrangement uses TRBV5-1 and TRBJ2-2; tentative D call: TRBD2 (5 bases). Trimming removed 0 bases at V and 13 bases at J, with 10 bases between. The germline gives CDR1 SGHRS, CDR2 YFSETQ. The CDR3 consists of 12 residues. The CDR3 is CASSLDWELLFF. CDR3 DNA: TGCGCCAGCAGCTTGGACTGGGAGTTGCTGTTTTTT.

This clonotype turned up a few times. This chain's CDR3 is CASSLGPGTGTTKGYTF. Here the CDR3 DNA reads TGTGCCAGCAGTTTAGGCCCTGGGACAGGTACCACCAAGGGCTACACCTTC. The rearrangement uses TRBV27 and TRBJ1-2; TRBD1 matches at 8 bases. V was pared by 2 bases and J by 8 bases, with 16 bases of the junction left unmatched. The CDR3 has 17 residues. CDR1 is MNHEY, CDR2 SMNVEV, per germline (reference sequence).